What follows are 8 T cell receptor beta chains derived from one specimen sequenced in a study of blood T cell repertoires in COVID-19. Profiled with immunoSEQ multiplex PCR; TCRdb holds only in-frame clones, not every one. The sample consists of approximately 140,000 clones, about 81% of them appearing once. Source material: PBMCs or T cells enriched from blood (not recorded which). These receptors were obtained from a man aged 40-49 years with acute COVID-19.

This rearrangement joins TRBV5-1 to TRBJ1-1; no clear D. V was pared by 4 bases and J by 7 bases, with 8 bases between. The germline gives CDR1 SGHRS, CDR2 YFSETQ. The CDR3 totals 11 residues. The chain's CDR3 is CASSREGEAFF. CDR3 nucleotide sequence: TGCGCCAGCAGCCGGGAGGGTGAAGCTTTCTTT.

V is TRBV3-1 (or the pseudogene TRBV3-2) and J is TRBJ1-5, with a tentative D call TRBD1 (5 bases). This CDR3 has 14 residues. The V gene's germline CDR1 is LGHDT and CDR2 YNNKEL (reference sequence). The germline V and J ends were trimmed by 1 base and 6 bases, with 10 bases remaining between them. This CDR3 is CASSQAGKSQPQHF. CDR3 nucleotide sequence: TGTGCCAGCAGCCAAGCAGGGAAAAGTCAGCCCCAGCATTTT.

This clone came up once. The chain recombines TRBV10-3 with TRBJ1-3, with D perhaps TRBD1 (5 bases). The CDR3 sequence is 16 residues long. The germline V and J ends were trimmed by 0 bases and 0 bases, with 9 bases remaining between them. Germline V gene data show CDR1 as ENHRY and CDR2 as SYGVKD. The CDR3 spells CAISESRGSSGNTIYF. The CDR3 nucleotides read TGTGCCATCAGTGAGTCTCGGGGGAGCTCTGGAAACACCATATATTTT.

This chain links TRBV19 with TRBJ2-7; the match to TRBD1 covers 9 bases. J gave up 7 bases and V 3 bases, and 10 bases lay outside the gene matches. Germline CDR1 and CDR2: LNHDA and SQIVND (reference sequence). This CDR3 spans 15 amino acids. The CDR3 protein is CASSIEGQGKQEQYF. The DNA for the CDR3 is TGTGCCAGTAGTATTGAGGGACAGGGTAAGCAGGAGCAGTACTTC. The full variable domain, in which reference TRBV19 and TRBJ2-7 provide the parts outside the CDR3, is DGGITQSPKYLFRKEGQNVTLSCEQNLNHDAMYWYRQDPGQGLRLIYYSQIVNDFQKGDIAEGYSVSREKKESFPLTVTSAQKNPTAFYLCASSIEGQGKQEQYFGPGTRLTVT.

This rearrangement joins TRBV5-4 to TRBJ1-1, with D tentatively TRBD1 (5 bases). With 2 bases removed from V and 4 bases from J, the gap between germline ends came to 18 bases. In germline, CDR1 is SGHNT, CDR2 YYREEE (reference sequence). CDR3 length: 16 residues. CDR3: CASSLRAGKGGTEAFF. Here the CDR3 DNA reads TGTGCCAGCAGCTTAAGGGCAGGGAAAGGCGGCACTGAAGCTTTCTTT.

The chain is built from TRBV12-5 and TRBJ2-2; 11 nucleotides line up with TRBD2. Germline-derived CDR1 and CDR2 are LGHNT and FRNRAP. V trimming: 7 bases; J trimming: 1 base; junction bases outside the gene matches: 5. This CDR3 is 16 amino acids long. The CDR3 spells CASDLGLAGNTGELFF. The CDR3 DNA sequence: TGTGCTAGTGACCTTGGACTAGCGGGGAACACCGGGGAGCTGTTTTTT.

The chain joins TRBV5-1 to TRBJ2-3; D is possibly TRBD1 (6 bases). V dropped 4 bases and J dropped 4 bases, with 13 bases sitting between them. Germline V lookup: CDR1 SGHRS, CDR2 YFSETQ. This CDR3 is built from 14 residues. CDR3: CASSIGQRADTQYF. The CDR3 DNA follows: TGCGCCAGCAGCATAGGACAGAGGGCAGATACGCAGTATTTT.

The chain links TRBV6-5 to TRBJ1-2; TRBD1 matches at 7 bases. The length of the CDR3 is 14 residues. V shed 0 bases, J shed 6 bases, and the junction held 4 bases outside the gene matches. The germline V gene has CDR1 MNHEY and CDR2 SVGAGI. CDR3 in amino acids: CASSYSEGADGYTF. DNA for the CDR3: TGTGCCAGCAGTTACTCGGAGGGGGCGGATGGCTACACCTTC.